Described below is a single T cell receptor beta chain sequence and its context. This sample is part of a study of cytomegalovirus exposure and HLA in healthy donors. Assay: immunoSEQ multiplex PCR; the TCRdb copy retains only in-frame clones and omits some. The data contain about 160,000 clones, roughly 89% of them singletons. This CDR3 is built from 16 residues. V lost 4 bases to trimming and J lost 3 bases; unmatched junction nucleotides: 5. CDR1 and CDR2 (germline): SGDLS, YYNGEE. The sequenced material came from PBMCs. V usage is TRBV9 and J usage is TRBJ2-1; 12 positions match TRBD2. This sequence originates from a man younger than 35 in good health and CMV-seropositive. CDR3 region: CASSFRLAGVYNEQFF. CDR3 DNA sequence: TGTGCCAGCAGCTTTCGACTAGCGGGAGTCTACAATGAGCAGTTCTTC.